A single sample gave rise to the 17 T cell receptor beta chains below, sequenced in a study of patients and donors after allogeneic stem cell transplantation. TCRdb processed the RT-PCR reads anew with MiXCR; each CDR3 protein has one entry. In the table there are fewer than 95,000 distinct CDR3 sequences, approximately 5.2% of which are singletons. Source material: blood, either unsorted or a sorted T cell fraction (not recorded which). The receptor set was obtained from a human donor who was either an allogeneic HSCT recipient or a stem cell or donor lymphocyte infusion donor (not recorded which). It is not recorded whose cells these are; they may come from a transplant donor.

The chain has TRBV21-1 and TRBJ1-4; the table's D call, TRBD1, was not checked against the DNA. TRBV21-1 is recorded as a pseudogene. The CDR3 is made up of 17 amino acids. CDR3 sequence: CASSHPRQERANEKLFF. The CDR3 DNA follows: TGTGCCAGCAGCCACCCCCGACAGGAACGGGCTAATGAAAAACTGTTTTTT.

A few counts support this clonotype. The chain carries TRBV2 and TRBJ1-2, with D hard to call. The CDR3 is made up of 13 amino acids. With 5 bases removed from V and 2 bases from J, the gap between germline ends came to 9 bases. Germline V gene data show CDR1 as SNHLY and CDR2 as FYNNEI. In DNA form, the CDR3 reads TGTGCCAGCAGTTCGGACGTAAACTATGGCTACACCTTC. It codes for CASSSDVNYGYTF.

This clonotype was counted only a few times. The V call is TRBV5-4, the J call TRBJ1-2, with D uncertain. CDR1 and CDR2 (germline): SGHNT, YYREEE (reference sequence). The CDR3 totals 13 residues. The germline V and J ends were trimmed by 4 bases and 7 bases, with 14 bases remaining between them. The CDR3 DNA follows: TGTGCCAGCAGCCAGGTCGAGGTTTCTGGCTACACCTTC. This sequence encodes CASSQVEVSGYTF.

This clonotype has at least ten counts. The CDR3 sequence is CASSLGARGTGELFF. CDR3 bases: TGCGCCAGCAGCTTGGGTGCTAGGGGTACCGGGGAGCTGTTTTTT. The chain joins TRBV5-1 to TRBJ2-2, with a possible D match to TRBD1 (5 bases). V lost 0 bases to trimming and J lost 5 bases, with 11 bases between them. This CDR3 is 15 amino acids long. CDR1 is SGHRS and CDR2 is YFSETQ in the germline V gene.

The sample holds many counts of this clonotype. The J gene is TRBJ2-5, the V gene TRBV29-1; 7 nucleotides agree with TRBD2. V lost 7 bases and J lost 6; bases outside the gene matches: 5. The germline V gene encodes CDR1 SQVTM and CDR2 ANQGSEA. CDR3 size: 11 residues. In nucleotides, the CDR3 is TGCAGCGGGGCTAGCGGCCAGACCCAGTACTTC. It encodes CSGASGQTQYF.

Many counts were recorded for this clonotype. V gene TRBV27 combines with J gene TRBJ2-1; D remains unclear. Looked up from germline, CDR1 is MNHEY and CDR2 is SMNVEV (reference sequence). The length of the CDR3 is 16 residues. Trimming took off 5 bases at V and 0 bases at J, with 14 bases between the two ends. CDR3 in amino acids: CASSGFRTGSYNEQFF. DNA for the CDR3: TGTGCCAGCAGTGGATTTAGGACGGGCTCCTACAATGAGCAGTTCTTC.

CDR3 sequence (DNA): TGCAGTGCTAGAGATTTGTCCAGGGAGGCGGTAGCTGAAGCTTTCTTT. Translating it yields CSARDLSREAVAEAFF. The chain is built from TRBV20-1 and TRBJ1-1; TRBD1 might be the D (5 bases). Germline V gene data show CDR1 as DFQATT and CDR2 as SNEGSKA (reference sequence). Between the trimmed V and J ends, which lost 0 bases and 6 bases, there was a span of 20 bases. The CDR3 extends over 16 amino acids.

This clonotype was counted only a few times. CDR3: CASSLYRTSGGAEDTQYF. The CDR3, as DNA: TGTGCCAGCAGCTTGTATAGGACTAGCGGGGGGGCCGAAGATACGCAGTATTTT. The gene calls are TRBV5-4 and TRBJ2-3, with 15 bases identical to TRBD2. The germline CDR1 and CDR2 sequences are SGHNT and YYREEE (reference sequence). The CDR3 is 18 amino acids. Unmatched junction bases numbered 8, after V lost 1 base and J lost 5 bases. The complete variable domain, with remaining parts taken from reference TRBV5-4 and TRBJ2-3, reads ETGVTQSPTHLIKTRGQQVTLRCSSQSGHNTVSWYQQALGQGPQFIFQYYREEENGRGNFPPRFSGLQFPNYSSELNVNALELDDSALYLCASSLYRTSGGAEDTQYFGPGTRLTVL.

In its sample, this clonotype was seen once. V gene TRBV2 combines with J gene TRBJ2-1, with a weak D call TRBD1 (6 bases). Germline CDR1 reads SNHLY; CDR2 reads FYNNEI. The CDR3 sequence is 14 residues long. Trimming took 6 bases from V and 4 from J, leaving 13 bases between them. CDR3: CASRHGTNYNEQFF. The CDR3 nucleotides are TGTGCCAGCAGGCACGGGACAAATTACAATGAGCAGTTCTTC.

The chain combines TRBV6-1 with TRBJ1-1, with D unclear. Trimming pared 6 bases from V and 1 base from J, leaving 21 bases between. The CDR3 is made up of 17 amino acids. Germline V lookup: CDR1 MNHNS, CDR2 SASEGT. The CDR3 DNA reads as TGTGCCAGCAGACCGACCTCTACCACAACTTCGAACACTGAAGCTTTCTTT. Encoded protein: CASRPTSTTTSNTEAFF.

The V gene is TRBV12-3 or TRBV12-4, the J gene TRBJ1-6, with TRBD1 as a possible D gene (6 bases). The CDR3 runs 15 residues. The V and J ends lost 7 bases and 3 bases respectively, with 13 bases between them. The CDR3: CASKGPGVYNSPLHF. The CDR3 coding sequence is TGTGCCAGCAAAGGACCAGGGGTCTATAATTCACCCCTCCACTTT.

The sample holds many counts of this clonotype. The chain couples TRBV7-2 to TRBJ1-6; the D is unclear. In germline, CDR1 is SGHTA, CDR2 FQGNSA. CDR3 length: 14 residues. V dropped 2 bases and J dropped 12 bases, with 14 bases sitting between them. CDR3 bases: TGTGCCAGCAGCTTAAGTGTTGAGGCGCTACCCCTCCACTTT. It codes for CASSLSVEALPLHF.

This clonotype was observed a few times. J is TRBJ2-2 and V is TRBV6-1, with unresolved D. This CDR3 has 14 residues. Germline V gene sequence: CDR1 MNHNS, CDR2 SASEGT. The V gene lost 2 bases and the J gene lost 6 bases, with 10 bases spanning the gap. The CDR3 DNA sequence: TGTGCCAGCAGTGAAAGTGGGATCGCCGGGGAGCTGTTTTTT. Translating it yields CASSESGIAGELFF.

This clonotype has at least ten counts. The gene calls are TRBV20-1 and TRBJ1-1, with TRBD1 as a possible D gene (6 bases). CDR1 and CDR2 (germline): DFQATT, SNEGSKA (reference sequence). V lost 3 bases and J lost 4, with 15 bases in between. CDR3 length: 14 residues. CDR3 residues: CSASKSQGFTEAFF. DNA for the CDR3: TGCAGTGCTAGTAAAAGCCAGGGGTTCACTGAAGCTTTCTTT.

This clonotype was seen a few times. The chain joins TRBV6-1 to TRBJ1-3, with 7 positions matching TRBD1. The CDR3 loop spans 16 amino acids. The ends lost 0 bases at V and 4 bases at J; junction bases unmatched: 6. CDR1 and CDR2 from the germline V gene are MNHNS and SASEGT. The CDR3 loop is CASSEAQGRGGNTIYF. CDR3 bases: TGTGCCAGCAGTGAAGCACAGGGGCGAGGCGGAAACACCATATATTTT.

This clonotype came up many times. The V and J genes are TRBV11-3 and TRBJ2-7, with 10 bases that match TRBD2. Trimming removed 1 base from V and 4 bases from J; junction bases left unmatched: 4. The CDR3 consists of 15 residues. CDR1 SGHNT and CDR2 YENEEA come from the germline V gene. Here the CDR3 DNA reads TGTGCCAGCAGCTTAGGTCTAGCGGGGGCTTACGAGCAGTACTTC. Translation: CASSLGLAGAYEQYF.

The sample holds many counts of this clonotype. This sequence joins TRBV2 and TRBJ2-5, with D unresolved. Trimming pared 5 bases from V and 0 bases from J, leaving 10 bases between. CDR3 length: 14 residues. Germline V gives CDR1 SNHLY, CDR2 FYNNEI. CDR3 DNA: TGTGCCAGCAGTCCTGGAGCGTACCAAGAGACCCAGTACTTC. It translates to CASSPGAYQETQYF.